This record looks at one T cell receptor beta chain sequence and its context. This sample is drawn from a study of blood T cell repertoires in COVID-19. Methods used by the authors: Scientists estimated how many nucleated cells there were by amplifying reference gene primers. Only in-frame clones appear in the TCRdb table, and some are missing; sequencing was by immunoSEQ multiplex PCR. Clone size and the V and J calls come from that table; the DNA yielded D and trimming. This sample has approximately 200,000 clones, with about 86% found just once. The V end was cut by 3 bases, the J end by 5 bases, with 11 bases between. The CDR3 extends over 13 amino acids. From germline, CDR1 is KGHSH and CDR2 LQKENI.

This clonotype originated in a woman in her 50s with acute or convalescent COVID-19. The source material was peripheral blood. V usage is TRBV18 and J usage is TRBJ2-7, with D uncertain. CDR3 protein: CASSPGSVNEQYF. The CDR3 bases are TGTGCCAGCTCACCCGGGTCCGTGAACGAGCAGTACTTC.